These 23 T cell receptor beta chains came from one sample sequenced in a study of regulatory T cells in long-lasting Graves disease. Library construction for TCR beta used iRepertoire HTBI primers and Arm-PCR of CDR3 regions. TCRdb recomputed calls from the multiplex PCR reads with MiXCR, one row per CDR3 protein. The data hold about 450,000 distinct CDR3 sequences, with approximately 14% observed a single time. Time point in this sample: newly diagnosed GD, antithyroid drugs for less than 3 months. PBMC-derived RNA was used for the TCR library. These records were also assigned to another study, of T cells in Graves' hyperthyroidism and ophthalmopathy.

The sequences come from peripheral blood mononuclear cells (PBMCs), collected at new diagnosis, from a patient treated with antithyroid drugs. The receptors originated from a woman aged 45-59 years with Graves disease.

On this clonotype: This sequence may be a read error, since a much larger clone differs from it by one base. The CDR3 region is CASSLDQGSYTEAFF. DNA of the CDR3: TGTGCCAGCAGCTTAGATCAGGGAAGTTATACTGAAGCTTTCTTT. V gene TRBV7-3 combines with J gene TRBJ1-1, with D possibly TRBD1 on 5 matching bases. The CDR3 spans 15 residues. Germline V lookup: CDR1 SGHTA, CDR2 FQGTGA. V was cut by 2 bases and J by 5 bases, with 15 bases left in between.

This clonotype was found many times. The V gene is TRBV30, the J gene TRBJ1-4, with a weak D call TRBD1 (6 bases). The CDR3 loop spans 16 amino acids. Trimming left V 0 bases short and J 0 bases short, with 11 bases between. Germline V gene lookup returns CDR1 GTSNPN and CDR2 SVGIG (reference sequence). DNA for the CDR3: TGTGCCTGGAGTGTTGACAGGACAGCAACTAATGAAAAACTGTTTTTT. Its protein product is CAWSVDRTATNEKLFF. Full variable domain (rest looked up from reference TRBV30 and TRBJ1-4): SQTIHQWPATLVQPVGSPLSLECTVEGTSNPNLYWYRQAAGRGLQLLFYSVGIGQISSEVPQNLSASRPQDRQFILSSKKLLLSDSGFYLCAWSVDRTATNEKLFFGSGTQLSVL.

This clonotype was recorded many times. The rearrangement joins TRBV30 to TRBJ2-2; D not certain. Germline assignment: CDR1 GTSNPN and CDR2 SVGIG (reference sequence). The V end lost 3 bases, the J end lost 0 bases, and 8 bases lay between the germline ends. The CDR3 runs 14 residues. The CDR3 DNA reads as TGTGCCTGGAGATTTTTCGCGAACACCGGGGAGCTGTTTTTT. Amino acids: CAWRFFANTGELFF.

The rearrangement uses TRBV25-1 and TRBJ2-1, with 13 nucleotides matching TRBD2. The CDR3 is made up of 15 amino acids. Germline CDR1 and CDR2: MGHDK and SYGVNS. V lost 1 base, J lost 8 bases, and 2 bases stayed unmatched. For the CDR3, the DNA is TGTGCCAGCAGTGAATCTGGACTAGCGGGAGATGAGCAGTTCTTC. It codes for CASSESGLAGDEQFF.

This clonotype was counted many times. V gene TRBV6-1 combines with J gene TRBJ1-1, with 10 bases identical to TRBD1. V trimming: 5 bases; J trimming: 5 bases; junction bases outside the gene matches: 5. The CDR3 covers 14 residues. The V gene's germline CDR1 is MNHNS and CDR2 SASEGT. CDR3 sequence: CASSTDRGRTEAFF. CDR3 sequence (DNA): TGTGCCAGCAGTACGGACAGGGGGAGAACTGAAGCTTTCTTT.

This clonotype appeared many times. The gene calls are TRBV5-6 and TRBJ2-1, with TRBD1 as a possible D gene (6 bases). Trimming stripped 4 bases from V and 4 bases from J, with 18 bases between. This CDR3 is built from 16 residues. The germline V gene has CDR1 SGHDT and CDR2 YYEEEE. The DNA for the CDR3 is TGTGCCAGCAGCCCCCAGGGACAAGCTCGATACAATGAGCAGTTCTTC. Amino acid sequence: CASSPQGQARYNEQFF.

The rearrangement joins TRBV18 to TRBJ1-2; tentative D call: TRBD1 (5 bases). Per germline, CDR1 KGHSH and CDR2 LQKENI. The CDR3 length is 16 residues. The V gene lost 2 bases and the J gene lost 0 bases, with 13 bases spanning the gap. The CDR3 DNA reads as TGTGCCAGCTCACCAGGGGCAGCTGAGCCTAACTATGGCTACACCTTC. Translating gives CASSPGAAEPNYGYTF.

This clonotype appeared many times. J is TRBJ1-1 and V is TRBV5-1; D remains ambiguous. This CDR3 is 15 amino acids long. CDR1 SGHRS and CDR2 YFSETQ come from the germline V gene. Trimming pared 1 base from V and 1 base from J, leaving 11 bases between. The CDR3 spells CASSLMGVENTEAFF. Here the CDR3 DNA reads TGCGCCAGCAGCTTGATGGGTGTCGAGAACACTGAAGCTTTCTTT.

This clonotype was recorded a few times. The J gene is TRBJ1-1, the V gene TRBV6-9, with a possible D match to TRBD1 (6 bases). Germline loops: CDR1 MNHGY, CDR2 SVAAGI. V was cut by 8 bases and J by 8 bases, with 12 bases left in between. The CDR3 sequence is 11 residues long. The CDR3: CASCWGREAFF. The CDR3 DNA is TGTGCCAGCTGTTGGGGGCGCGAAGCTTTCTTT.

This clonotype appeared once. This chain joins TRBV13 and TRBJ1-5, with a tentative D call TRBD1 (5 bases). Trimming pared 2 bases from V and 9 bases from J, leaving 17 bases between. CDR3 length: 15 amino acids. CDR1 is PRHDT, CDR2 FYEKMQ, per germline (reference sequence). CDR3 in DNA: TGTGCCAGCAGCTTATCCAGGATCGGGGCCGGGCCCCAGCATTTT. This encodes CASSLSRIGAGPQHF.

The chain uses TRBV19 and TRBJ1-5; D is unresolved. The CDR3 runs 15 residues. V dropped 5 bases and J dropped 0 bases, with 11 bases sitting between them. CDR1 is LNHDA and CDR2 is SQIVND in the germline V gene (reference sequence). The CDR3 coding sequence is TGTGCCAGTAGTCCGATCCTTTCTAGCAATCAGCCCCAGCATTTT. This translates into CASSPILSSNQPQHF.

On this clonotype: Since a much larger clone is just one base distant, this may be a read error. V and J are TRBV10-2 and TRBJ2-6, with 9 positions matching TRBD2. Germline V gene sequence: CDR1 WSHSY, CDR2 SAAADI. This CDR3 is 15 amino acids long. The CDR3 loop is CASTGTSSGADVLTF. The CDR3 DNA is TGCGCCAGCACCGGGACTAGCTCTGGGGCCGACGTCCTGACTTTC.

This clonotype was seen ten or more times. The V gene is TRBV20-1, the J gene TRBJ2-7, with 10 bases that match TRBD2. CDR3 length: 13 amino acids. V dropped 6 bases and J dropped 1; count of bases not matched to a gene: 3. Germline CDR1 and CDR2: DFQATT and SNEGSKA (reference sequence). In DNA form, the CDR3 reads TGCAGTGCCCCGGGACTAGCGTCCTACGAGCAGTACTTC. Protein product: CSAPGLASYEQYF.

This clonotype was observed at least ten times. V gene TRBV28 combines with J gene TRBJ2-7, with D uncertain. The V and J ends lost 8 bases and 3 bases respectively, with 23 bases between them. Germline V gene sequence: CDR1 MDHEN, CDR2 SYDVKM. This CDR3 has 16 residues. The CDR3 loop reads CASEPAWDAGNYEQYF. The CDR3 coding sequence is TGTGCCAGCGAGCCAGCTTGGGATGCTGGGAACTACGAGCAGTACTTC.

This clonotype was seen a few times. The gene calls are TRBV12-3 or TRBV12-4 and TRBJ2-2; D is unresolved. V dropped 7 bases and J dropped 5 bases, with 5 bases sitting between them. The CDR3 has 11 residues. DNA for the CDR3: TGTGCCAGCAAAAAAACCGGGGAGCTGTTTTTT. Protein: CASKKTGELFF.

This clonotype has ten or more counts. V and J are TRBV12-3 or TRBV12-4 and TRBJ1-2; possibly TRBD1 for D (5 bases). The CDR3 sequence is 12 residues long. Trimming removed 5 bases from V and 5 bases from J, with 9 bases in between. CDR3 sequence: CASSPGMYGYTF. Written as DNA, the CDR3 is TGTGCCAGCAGTCCAGGGATGTATGGCTACACCTTC.

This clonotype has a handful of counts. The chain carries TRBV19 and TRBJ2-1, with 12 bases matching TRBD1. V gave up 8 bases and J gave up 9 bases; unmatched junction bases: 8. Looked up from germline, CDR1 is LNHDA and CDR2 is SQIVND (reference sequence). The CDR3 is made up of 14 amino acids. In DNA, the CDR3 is TGTGCCAGTGGGACCGGGACAGGGGGCCGTGAGCAGTTCTTC. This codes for CASGTGTGGREQFF.

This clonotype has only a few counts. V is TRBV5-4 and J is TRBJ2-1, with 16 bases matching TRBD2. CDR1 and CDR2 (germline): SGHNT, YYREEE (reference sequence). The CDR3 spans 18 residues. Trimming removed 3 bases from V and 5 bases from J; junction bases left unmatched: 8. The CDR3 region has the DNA TGTGCCAGCAGCTGGGGACTAGCGGGAGGGAGTGATGACAATGAGCAGTTCTTC. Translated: CASSWGLAGGSDDNEQFF.

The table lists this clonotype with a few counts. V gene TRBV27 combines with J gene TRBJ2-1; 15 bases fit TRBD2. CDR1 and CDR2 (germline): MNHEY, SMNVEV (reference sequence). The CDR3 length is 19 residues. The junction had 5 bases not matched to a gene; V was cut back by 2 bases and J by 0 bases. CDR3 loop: CASSLGLAGGPRSYNEQFF. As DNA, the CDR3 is TGTGCCAGCAGTTTAGGACTAGCGGGAGGGCCCCGCTCCTACAATGAGCAGTTCTTC.

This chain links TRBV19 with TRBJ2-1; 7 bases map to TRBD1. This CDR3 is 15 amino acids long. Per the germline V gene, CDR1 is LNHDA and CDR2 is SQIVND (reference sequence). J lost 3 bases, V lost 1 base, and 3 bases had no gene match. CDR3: CASSIVPGGYNEQFF. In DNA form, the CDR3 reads TGTGCCAGTAGTATAGTCCCAGGGGGCTACAATGAGCAGTTCTTC.

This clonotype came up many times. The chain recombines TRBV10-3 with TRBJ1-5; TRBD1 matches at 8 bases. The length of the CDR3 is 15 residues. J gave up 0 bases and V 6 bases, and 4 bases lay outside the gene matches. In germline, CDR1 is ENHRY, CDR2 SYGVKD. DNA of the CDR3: TGTGCCATCAGCGCCGGACAGGGTAGCAATCAGCCCCAGCATTTT. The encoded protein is CAISAGQGSNQPQHF.

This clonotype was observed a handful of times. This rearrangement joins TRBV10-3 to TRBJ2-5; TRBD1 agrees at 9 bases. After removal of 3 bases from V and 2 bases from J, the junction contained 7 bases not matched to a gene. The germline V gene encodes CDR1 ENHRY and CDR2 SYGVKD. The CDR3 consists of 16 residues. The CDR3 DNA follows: TGTGCCATCAGTGAACTGTGGACAGGGGTACAAGAGACCCAGTACTTC. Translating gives CAISELWTGVQETQYF.

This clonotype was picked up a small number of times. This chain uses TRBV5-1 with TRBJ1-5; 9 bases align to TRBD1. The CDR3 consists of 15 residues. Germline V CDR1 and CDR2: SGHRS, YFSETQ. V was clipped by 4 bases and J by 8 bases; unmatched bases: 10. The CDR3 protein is CASSPLFGDREPQHF. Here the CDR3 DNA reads TGCGCCAGCAGCCCCTTATTTGGGGACAGGGAGCCCCAGCATTTT.